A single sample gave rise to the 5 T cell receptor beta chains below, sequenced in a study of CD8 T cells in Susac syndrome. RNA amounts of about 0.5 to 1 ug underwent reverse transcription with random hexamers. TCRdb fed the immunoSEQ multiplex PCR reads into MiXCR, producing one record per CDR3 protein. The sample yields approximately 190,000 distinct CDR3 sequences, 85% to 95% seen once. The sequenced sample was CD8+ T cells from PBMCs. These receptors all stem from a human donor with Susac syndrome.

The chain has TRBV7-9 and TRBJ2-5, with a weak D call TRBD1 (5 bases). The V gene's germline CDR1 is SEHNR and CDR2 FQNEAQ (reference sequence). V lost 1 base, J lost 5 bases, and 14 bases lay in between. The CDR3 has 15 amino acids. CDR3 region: CASSLVLRGEETQYF. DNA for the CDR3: TGTGCCAGCAGCTTAGTCTTAAGGGGCGAGGAGACCCAGTACTTC. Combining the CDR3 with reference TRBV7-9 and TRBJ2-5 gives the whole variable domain DTGVSQNPRHKITKRGQNVTFRCDPISEHNRLYWYRQTLGQGPEFLTYFQNEAQLEKSRLLSDRFSAERPKGSFSTLEIQRTEQGDSAMYLCASSLVLRGEETQYFGPGTRLLVL.

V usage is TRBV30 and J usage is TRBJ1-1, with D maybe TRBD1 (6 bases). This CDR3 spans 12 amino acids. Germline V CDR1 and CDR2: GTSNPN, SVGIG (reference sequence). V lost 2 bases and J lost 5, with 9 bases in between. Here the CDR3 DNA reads TGTGCCTGGAGTTTAGGGGGGACTGAAGCTTTCTTT. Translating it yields CAWSLGGTEAFF.

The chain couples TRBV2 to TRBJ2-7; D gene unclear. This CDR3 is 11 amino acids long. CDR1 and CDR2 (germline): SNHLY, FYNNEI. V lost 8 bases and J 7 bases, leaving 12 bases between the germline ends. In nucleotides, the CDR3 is TGTGCCAGCTTCTGGAGTGAAGAGCAGTACTTC. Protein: CASFWSEEQYF.

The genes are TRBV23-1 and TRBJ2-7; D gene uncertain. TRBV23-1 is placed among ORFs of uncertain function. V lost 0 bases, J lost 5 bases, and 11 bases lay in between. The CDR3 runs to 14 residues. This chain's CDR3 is CASSQSSQAHEQYF. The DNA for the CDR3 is TGCGCCAGCAGTCAATCATCCCAGGCCCACGAGCAGTACTTC.

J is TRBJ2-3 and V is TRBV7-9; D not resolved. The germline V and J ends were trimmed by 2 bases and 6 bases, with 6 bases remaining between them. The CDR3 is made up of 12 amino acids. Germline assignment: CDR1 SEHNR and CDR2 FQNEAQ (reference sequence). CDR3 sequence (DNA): TGTGCCAGCAGCTTATTAGATGATACGCAGTATTTT. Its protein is CASSLLDDTQYF.